This TCR beta chain was sequenced in a study of blood T cell repertoires in COVID-19. The wider study: Samples taken during acute and convalescent COVID-19 were collected in the United States, Italy and Spain.

Trimming took off 4 bases at V and 7 bases at J, with 19 bases between the two ends. Germline V gene lookup returns CDR1 GTSNPN and CDR2 SVGIG (reference sequence). The CDR3 length is 14 residues. Using immunoSEQ multiplex PCR, the repertoire was profiled, and TCRdb retains in-frame clones only, with some absent. In the table there are approximately 10,000 clones, approximately 85% of which are singletons. The chain combines TRBV30 with TRBJ1-1, with D unclear. This sequence originates from a human donor in a cohort sampled during active COVID-19. Sequenced sample: peripheral blood. CDR3 nucleotide sequence: TGTGCCTGGACTGGCCCGGGAGTTGGTATTGAAGCTTTCTTT. This codes for CAWTGPGVGIEAFF.